A selection of T cell receptor beta chains follows, all from one sample in a study of identical twins. TCRdb redid the calling of the 5' RACE reads with MiXCR, one entry per CDR3 protein. The sample consists of 200,000 to 250,000 distinct CDR3 sequences, 7.5% of them appearing once. These same data were also listed under a study on yellow fever vaccine responses in identical twins.

Sample: CD8+ T cells sorted from blood. The receptors stem from a woman aged 18-29 years in good health. CDR3s include the opening cysteine and the closing phenylalanine or tryptophan. A D gene is named only where the DNA matches it firmly. The size of a clone is reported for some rows only, either as once, few or many, or as a class for expanded clones.

j_gene | abundance | v_gene | d_gene | CDR3aa | CDR3nt
TRBJ2-1 | . | TRBV18 | TRBD2 | CASSQVSGGQYNEQFF | TGTGCCAGCTCACAAGTCAGCGGGGGCCAATACAATGAGCAGTTCTTC
TRBJ2-5 | . | TRBV7-9 | . | CASSLPWGQETQYF | TGTGCCAGCAGCCTACCGTGGGGCCAAGAGACCCAGTACTTC
TRBJ2-7 | . | TRBV24-1 | TRBD2 | CATSDHREASEQYF | TGTGCCACCAGTGATCACCGGGAGGCTAGCGAGCAGTACTTC
TRBJ1-1 | . | TRBV12-3/TRBV12-4 | . | CASSFTGRLNTEAFF | TGTGCCAGCAGTTTTACCGGACGCTTGAACACTGAAGCTTTCTTT
TRBJ1-1 | few | TRBV7-7 | . | CASSPRRGRASTEAFF | TGTGCCAGCAGCCCCCGGCGGGGCAGGGCAAGCACTGAAGCTTTCTTT
TRBJ2-7 | . | TRBV20-1 | . | CSARLGEQYF | TGCAGTGCTAGATTAGGCGAGCAGTACTTC
TRBJ1-6 | few | TRBV2 | . | CASSEYIRLRDSPLHF | TGTGCCAGCAGTGAATACATTCGGCTTAGGGATTCACCCCTCCACTTT
TRBJ2-3 | many | TRBV28 | TRBD1 | CASSLRGQLITDTQYF | TGTGCCAGCAGCCTTAGGGGACAGCTTATCACAGATACGCAGTATTTT
TRBJ2-1 | . | TRBV6-2/TRBV6-3 | TRBD2 | CASSRYSGASTSGELNEQFF | TGTGCCAGCAGCCGATACTCCGGGGCTTCGACTAGCGGGGAGCTCAATGAGCAGTTCTTC
TRBJ1-2 | many | TRBV27 | . | CASSPPGTDYGYTF | TGTGCCAGCAGTCCACCGGGAACGGACTATGGCTACACCTTC
TRBJ2-1 | . | TRBV3-1 | . | CASSQEQYYNEQFF | TGTGCCAGCAGCCAAGAACAGTACTACAATGAGCAGTTCTTC
TRBJ1-5 | many | TRBV25-1 | . | CASSDQGVQPQHF | TGTGCCAGCAGTGATCAGGGTGTACAGCCCCAGCATTTT
TRBJ2-7 | once | TRBV3-1 | . | CACCQDTGQLHEQYF | TGTGCCTGCTGCCAAGATACCGGACAGTTGCACGAGCAGTACTTC
TRBJ2-5 | few | TRBV2 | TRBD2 | CASRGGGRALQETQYF | TGTGCCAGCAGAGGGGGCGGGAGGGCCCTCCAAGAGACCCAGTACTTC
TRBJ1-5 | few | TRBV19 | . | CASIGSGGQPQHF | TGTGCCAGTATAGGTAGCGGGGGGCAGCCCCAGCATTTT
TRBJ2-5 | few | TRBV5-4 | TRBD2 | CASSSGIAGELETQYF | TGTGCCAGCAGCTCCGGGATAGCGGGAGAGTTGGAGACCCAGTACTTC
TRBJ2-3 | few | TRBV20-1 | . | CSARPDTLDTDTQYF | TGCAGTGCTAGACCGGACACATTAGACACAGATACGCAGTATTTT
TRBJ2-1 | few | TRBV28 | TRBD2 | CASTPNLAGTYNEQFF | TGTGCCAGCACCCCTAACCTAGCGGGGACGTACAATGAGCAGTTCTTC
TRBJ2-2 | many | TRBV12-3/TRBV12-4 | . | CASSFVGLNTGELFF | TGTGCCAGCAGTTTTGTAGGATTGAACACCGGGGAGCTGTTTTTT
TRBJ2-1 | . | TRBV5-1 | . | CASSSAHEQFF | TGCGCCAGCAGCTCGGCCCATGAGCAGTTCTTC
TRBJ2-2 | few | TRBV9 | TRBD1 | CASSVWDRPYGDGELFF | TGTGCCAGCAGCGTGTGGGACAGGCCTTACGGGGACGGGGAGCTGTTTTTT
TRBJ2-1 | many | TRBV4-2 | . | CASSQDRSYNEQFF | TGTGCCAGCAGCCAAGATCGGTCCTACAATGAGCAGTTCTTC
TRBJ2-3 | many | TRBV9 | . | CASSVVSTDTQYF | TGTGCCAGCAGTGTCGTAAGCACAGATACGCAGTATTTT
TRBJ2-7 | many | TRBV24-1 | . | CATSDSFYSRRPYEQYF | TGTGCCACCAGTGATTCCTTCTACTCGAGGCGTCCTTACGAGCAGTACTTC
TRBJ1-1 | many | TRBV10-3 | . | CAISAGGATEAFF | TGTGCCATCAGTGCGGGGGGGGCCACTGAAGCTTTCTTT
TRBJ2-2 | many | TRBV15 | . | CASGKGGELFF | TGTGCCTCGGGGAAGGGCGGGGAGCTGTTTTTT
TRBJ1-1 | many | TRBV12-3/TRBV12-4 | TRBD1 | CASSRTGVWGNTEAFF | TGTGCCAGCTCCAGAACAGGGGTTTGGGGGAACACTGAAGCTTTCTTT
TRBJ2-1 | many | TRBV29-1 | . | CSVEGRGPDAGINEQFF | TGCAGCGTTGAAGGTAGGGGTCCGGACGCAGGGATCAATGAGCAGTTCTTC
TRBJ2-3 | few | TRBV28 | TRBD1 | CASSSGQGSTHTDTQYF | TGTGCCAGCAGTTCTGGACAGGGATCTACCCACACAGATACGCAGTATTTT
TRBJ2-7 | few | TRBV11-2 | . | CASSPSTTNYEQYF | TGTGCCAGCAGCCCGAGCACGACTAACTACGAGCAGTACTTC
TRBJ2-2 | many | TRBV12-3/TRBV12-4 | . | CASRALWGTNTGELFF | TGTGCCAGCAGAGCCCTCTGGGGAACGAACACCGGGGAGCTGTTTTTT
TRBJ1-2 | few | TRBV19 | . | CASSIGQGYGYTF | TGTGCCAGTAGTATCGGGCAGGGGTATGGCTACACCTTC
TRBJ2-1 | many | TRBV11-2 | . | CASKPRGEAYNEQFF | TGTGCCAGCAAGCCGAGGGGGGAAGCCTACAATGAGCAGTTCTTC
TRBJ2-7 | many | TRBV12-3/TRBV12-4 | . | CASSIHMSSYEQYF | TGTGCCAGCAGCATCCACATGAGCTCCTACGAGCAGTACTTC
TRBJ2-2 | few | TRBV9 | TRBD2 | CASSVDGLASGELFF | TGTGCCAGCAGCGTAGACGGACTAGCTTCTGGGGAGCTGTTTTTT
TRBJ1-1 | . | TRBV7-9 | . | CASKDIQGTEAFF | TGTGCCAGCAAGGACATCCAAGGGACTGAAGCTTTCTTT
TRBJ2-1 | many | TRBV7-9 | TRBD1 | CASTGTDYNEQFF | TGTGCCAGCACAGGGACAGACTACAATGAGCAGTTCTTC
TRBJ2-1 | many | TRBV28 | . | CASTHPGVYNEQFF | TGTGCCAGCACCCACCCGGGGGTCTACAATGAGCAGTTCTTC
TRBJ2-1 | . | TRBV7-6 | . | CASSRTQGVGSLNNEQFF | TGTGCCAGCAGCCGCACCCAGGGTGTTGGCTCTTTAAACAATGAGCAGTTCTTC
TRBJ2-3 | . | TRBV4-1 | . | CASSQDQGYTDTQYF | TGCGCCAGCAGCCAAGATCAAGGCTACACAGATACGCAGTATTTT